Sequencing of this T cell receptor beta chain was carried out in a study of cytomegalovirus exposure and HLA in healthy donors. J was trimmed by 4 bases and V by 8 bases; bases with no gene match: 8. The germline V gene encodes CDR1 MNHNS and CDR2 SASEGT. The CDR3 is made up of 14 amino acids. This table comes from immunoSEQ multiplex PCR, and its TCRdb copy is limited to in-frame clones, with some not included. The sample lists 120,000 to 150,000 clones, about nine tenths seen once, with roughly 4.3% in the top ten. This sequence joins TRBV6-1 and TRBJ2-3, with TRBD1 matching 8 bases. The sequence derives from a man aged 18 to 29 in good health and CMV-seropositive. The material sequenced was PBMCs. The CDR3 here is CASGQQGASDTQYF. In DNA, the CDR3 is TGTGCCAGCGGCCAGCAGGGGGCGTCAGATACGCAGTATTTT.